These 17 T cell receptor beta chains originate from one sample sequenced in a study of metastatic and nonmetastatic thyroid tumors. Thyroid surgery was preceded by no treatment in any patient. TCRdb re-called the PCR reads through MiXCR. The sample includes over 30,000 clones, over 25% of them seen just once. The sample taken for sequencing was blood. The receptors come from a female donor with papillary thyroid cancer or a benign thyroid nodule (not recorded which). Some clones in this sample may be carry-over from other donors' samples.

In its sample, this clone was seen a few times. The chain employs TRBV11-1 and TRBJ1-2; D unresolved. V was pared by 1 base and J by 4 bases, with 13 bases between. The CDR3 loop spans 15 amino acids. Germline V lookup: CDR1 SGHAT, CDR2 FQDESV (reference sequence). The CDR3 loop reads CASSLGGGGLYGYTF. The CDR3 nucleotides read TGTGCCAGCAGCTTAGGAGGCGGAGGGCTCTATGGCTACACCTTC.

The CDR3 region has the DNA TGCGCCAGAACGGAGGGGGACAGTTCCTACGAGCAGTACTTC. This encodes CARTEGDSSYEQYF. The chain couples TRBV10-1 to TRBJ2-7; weak D call: TRBD1 (7 bases). The CDR3 loop spans 14 amino acids. Trimming shortened V by 9 bases and J by 1 base, and 16 bases separated the two germline ends. CDR1 and CDR2 from the germline V gene are WNHNN and SYGVQD (reference sequence).

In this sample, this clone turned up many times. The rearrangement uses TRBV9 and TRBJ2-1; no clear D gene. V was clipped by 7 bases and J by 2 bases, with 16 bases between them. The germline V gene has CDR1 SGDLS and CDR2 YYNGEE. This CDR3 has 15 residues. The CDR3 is CASSITEQAYNEQFF. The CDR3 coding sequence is TGTGCCAGCTCCATTACGGAGCAGGCCTACAATGAGCAGTTCTTC.

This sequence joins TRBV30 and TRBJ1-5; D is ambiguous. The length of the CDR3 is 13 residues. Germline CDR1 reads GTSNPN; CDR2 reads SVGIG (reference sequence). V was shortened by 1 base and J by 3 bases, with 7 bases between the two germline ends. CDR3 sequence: CAWSETDNQPQHF. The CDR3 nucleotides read TGTGCCTGGAGTGAAACGGACAATCAGCCCCAGCATTTT.

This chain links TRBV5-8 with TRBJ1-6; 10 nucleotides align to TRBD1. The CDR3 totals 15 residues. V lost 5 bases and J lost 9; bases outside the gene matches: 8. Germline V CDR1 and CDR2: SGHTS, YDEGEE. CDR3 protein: CASRKDRGFFSPLHF. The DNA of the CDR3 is TGTGCCAGCAGGAAGGACAGGGGGTTCTTTTCACCCCTCCACTTT.

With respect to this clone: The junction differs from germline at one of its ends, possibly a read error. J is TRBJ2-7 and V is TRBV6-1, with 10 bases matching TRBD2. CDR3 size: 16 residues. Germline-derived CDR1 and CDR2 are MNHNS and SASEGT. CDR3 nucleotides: TGTGCCAGAAGTGAAGCGACTAGCGGGCGTCAGTGGGGGCGGTACTTC. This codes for CARSEATSGRQWGRYF.

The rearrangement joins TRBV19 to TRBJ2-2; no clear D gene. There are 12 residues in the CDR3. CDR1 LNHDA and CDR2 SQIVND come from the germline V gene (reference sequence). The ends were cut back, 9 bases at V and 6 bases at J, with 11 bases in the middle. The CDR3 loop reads CASSLFSGELFF. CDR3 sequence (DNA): TGTGCCAGCAGCTTATTCTCCGGGGAGCTGTTTTTT. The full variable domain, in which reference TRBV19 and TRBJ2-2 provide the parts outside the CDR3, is DGGITQSPKYLFRKEGQNVTLSCEQNLNHDAMYWYRQDPGQGLRLIYYSQIVNDFQKGDIAEGYSVSREKKESFPLTVTSAQKNPTAFYLCASSLFSGELFFGEGSRLTVL.

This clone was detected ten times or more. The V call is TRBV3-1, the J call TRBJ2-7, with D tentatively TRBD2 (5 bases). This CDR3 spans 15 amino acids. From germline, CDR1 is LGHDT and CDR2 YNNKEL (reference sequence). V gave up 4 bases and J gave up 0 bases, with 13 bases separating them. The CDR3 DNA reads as TGTGCCAGCAGCCCAAAGCGGAGTATCTCCTACGAGCAGTACTTC. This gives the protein CASSPKRSISYEQYF.

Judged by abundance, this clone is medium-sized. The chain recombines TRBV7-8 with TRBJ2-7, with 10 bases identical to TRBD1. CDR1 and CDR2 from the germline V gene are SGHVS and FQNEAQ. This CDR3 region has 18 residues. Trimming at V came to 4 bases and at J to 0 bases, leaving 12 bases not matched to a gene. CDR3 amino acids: CASSSGTGAIVSSYEQYF. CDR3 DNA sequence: TGTGCCAGCAGCTCCGGGACAGGGGCTATTGTGAGCTCCTACGAGCAGTACTTC.

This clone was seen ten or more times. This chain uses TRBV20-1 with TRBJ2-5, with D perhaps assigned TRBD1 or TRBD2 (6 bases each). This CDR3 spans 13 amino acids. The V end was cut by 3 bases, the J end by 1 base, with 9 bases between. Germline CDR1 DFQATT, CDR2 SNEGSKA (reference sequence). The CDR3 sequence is CSARWGAQETQYF. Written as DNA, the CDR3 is TGCAGTGCTAGGTGGGGGGCCCAAGAGACCCAGTACTTC.

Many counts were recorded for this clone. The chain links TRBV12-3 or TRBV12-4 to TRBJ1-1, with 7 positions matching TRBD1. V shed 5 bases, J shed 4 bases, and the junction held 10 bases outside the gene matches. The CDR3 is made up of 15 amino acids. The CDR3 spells CASSPADRAATEAFF. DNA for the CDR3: TGTGCCAGCAGTCCCGCCGACAGGGCTGCCACTGAAGCTTTCTTT.

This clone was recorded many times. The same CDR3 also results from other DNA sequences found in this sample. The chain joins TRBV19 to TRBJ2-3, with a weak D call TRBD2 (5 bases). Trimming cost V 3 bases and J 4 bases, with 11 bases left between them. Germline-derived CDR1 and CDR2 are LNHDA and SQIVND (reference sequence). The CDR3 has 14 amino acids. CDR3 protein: CASSMSRESDTQYF. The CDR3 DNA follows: TGTGCCAGTAGTATGTCTCGGGAATCAGATACGCAGTATTTT.

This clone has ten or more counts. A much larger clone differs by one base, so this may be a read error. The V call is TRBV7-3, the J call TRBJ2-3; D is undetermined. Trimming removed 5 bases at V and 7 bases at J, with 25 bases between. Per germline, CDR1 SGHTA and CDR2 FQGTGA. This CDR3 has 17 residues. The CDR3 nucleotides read TGTGCCAGCAGCCCTTACCCGGACGGATTTCGGGCATATACGCAGTATTTT. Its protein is CASSPYPDGFRAYTQYF.

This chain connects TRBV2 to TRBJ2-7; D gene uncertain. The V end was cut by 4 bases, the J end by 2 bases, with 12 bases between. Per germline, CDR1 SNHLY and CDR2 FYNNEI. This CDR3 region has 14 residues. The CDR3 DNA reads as TGTGCCAGCAGTGTCTTGGGTCCCACCTACGAGCAGTACTTC. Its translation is CASSVLGPTYEQYF.

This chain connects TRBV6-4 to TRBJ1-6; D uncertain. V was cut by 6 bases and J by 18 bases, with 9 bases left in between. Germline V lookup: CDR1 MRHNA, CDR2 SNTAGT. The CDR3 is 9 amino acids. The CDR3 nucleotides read TGTGCCAGCAGGACAACCTCCCACTTT. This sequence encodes CASRTTSHF.

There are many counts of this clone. CDR3 protein: CASSGLAGADTQYF. CDR3 nucleotide sequence: TGTGCCAGCAGTGGACTAGCCGGGGCGGATACGCAGTATTTT. The chain joins TRBV2 to TRBJ2-3; 7 nucleotides agree with TRBD2. Per the germline V gene, CDR1 is SNHLY and CDR2 is FYNNEI. The CDR3 has 14 amino acids. V was pared by 4 bases and J by 6 bases, with 7 bases of the junction left unmatched.

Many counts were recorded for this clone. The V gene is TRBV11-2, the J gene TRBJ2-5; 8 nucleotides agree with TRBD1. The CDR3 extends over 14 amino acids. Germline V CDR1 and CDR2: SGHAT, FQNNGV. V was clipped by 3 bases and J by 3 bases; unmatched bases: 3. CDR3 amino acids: CASSLTGVEETQYF. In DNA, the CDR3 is TGTGCCAGCAGCTTGACAGGGGTGGAAGAGACCCAGTACTTC. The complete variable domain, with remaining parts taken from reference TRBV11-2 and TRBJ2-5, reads EAGVAQSPRYKIIEKRQSVAFWCNPISGHATLYWYQQILGQGPKLLIQFQNNGVVDDSQLPKDRFSAERLKGVDSTLKIQPAKLEDSAVYLCASSLTGVEETQYFGPGTRLLVL.